This is a list of T cell receptor beta chains from one sample in a study of shared clonotypes between healthy human individuals. The method was immunoSEQ multiplex PCR; TCRdb's version includes in-frame clones alone and lacks a portion of them. The table shows about 610,000 clones, with 95% to 97% occurring only once. The sequenced material came from naive CD8+ T cells sorted from blood. All receptors come from a woman in her 30s in good health. The conserved cysteine and the conserved F or W are not part of the CDR3 here. A D gene is named only where the DNA matches it firmly.

>-|TRBJ1-5|TRBV6-6
ASSYGYSNQPQH
>-|TRBJ2-1|TRBV13
ASSPRIYPGQF
>-|TRBJ1-1|TRBV5-1
ASRGEGTEAF
>TRBD2|TRBJ2-7|TRBV29-1
SVVAGLASYEQY
>TRBD1|TRBJ2-7|TRBV27
ASRGQGYEQY
>TRBD1|TRBJ2-7|TRBV9
ASSGRTGVTFYEQY
>TRBD2|TRBJ2-3|TRBV6-1
ASSDRLAGEADTQY
>TRBD1|TRBJ1-4|TRBV4-2
ASSQSKTGAFNEKLF
>-|TRBJ2-1|TRBV19
ASSDNNEQF
>TRBD2|TRBJ2-7|TRBV2
ASSELAGGTLEQY
>-|TRBJ2-5|TRBV28
ASRQAGQETQY
>TRBD1|TRBJ2-7|TRBV10-1
ASIKGQGSSYEQY
>-|TRBJ2-1|TRBV7-9
ASSLVVDNEQF
>-|TRBJ2-1|TRBV13
ASGLGGAFNEQF
>TRBD2|TRBJ2-1|TRBV13
ASRRLAGGWNEQF
>-|TRBJ2-5|TRBV13
ASSKEGSRDGQETQY
>-|TRBJ2-2|TRBV27
ASSPGTNTGELF
>TRBD2|TRBJ2-3|TRBV5-4
ASSLDFAAGEAY
>-|TRBJ1-1|TRBV11-2
ASNGGRGPNTEAF
>-|TRBJ2-2|TRBV29-1
SVEWGPGELF
>TRBD1|TRBJ1-5|TRBV27
ASSLDRFSNQPQH
>-|TRBJ1-3|TRBV2
ASRPPGSRGSGNTIY
>TRBD2|TRBJ2-7|TRBV7-9
ASSRGDHYEQY